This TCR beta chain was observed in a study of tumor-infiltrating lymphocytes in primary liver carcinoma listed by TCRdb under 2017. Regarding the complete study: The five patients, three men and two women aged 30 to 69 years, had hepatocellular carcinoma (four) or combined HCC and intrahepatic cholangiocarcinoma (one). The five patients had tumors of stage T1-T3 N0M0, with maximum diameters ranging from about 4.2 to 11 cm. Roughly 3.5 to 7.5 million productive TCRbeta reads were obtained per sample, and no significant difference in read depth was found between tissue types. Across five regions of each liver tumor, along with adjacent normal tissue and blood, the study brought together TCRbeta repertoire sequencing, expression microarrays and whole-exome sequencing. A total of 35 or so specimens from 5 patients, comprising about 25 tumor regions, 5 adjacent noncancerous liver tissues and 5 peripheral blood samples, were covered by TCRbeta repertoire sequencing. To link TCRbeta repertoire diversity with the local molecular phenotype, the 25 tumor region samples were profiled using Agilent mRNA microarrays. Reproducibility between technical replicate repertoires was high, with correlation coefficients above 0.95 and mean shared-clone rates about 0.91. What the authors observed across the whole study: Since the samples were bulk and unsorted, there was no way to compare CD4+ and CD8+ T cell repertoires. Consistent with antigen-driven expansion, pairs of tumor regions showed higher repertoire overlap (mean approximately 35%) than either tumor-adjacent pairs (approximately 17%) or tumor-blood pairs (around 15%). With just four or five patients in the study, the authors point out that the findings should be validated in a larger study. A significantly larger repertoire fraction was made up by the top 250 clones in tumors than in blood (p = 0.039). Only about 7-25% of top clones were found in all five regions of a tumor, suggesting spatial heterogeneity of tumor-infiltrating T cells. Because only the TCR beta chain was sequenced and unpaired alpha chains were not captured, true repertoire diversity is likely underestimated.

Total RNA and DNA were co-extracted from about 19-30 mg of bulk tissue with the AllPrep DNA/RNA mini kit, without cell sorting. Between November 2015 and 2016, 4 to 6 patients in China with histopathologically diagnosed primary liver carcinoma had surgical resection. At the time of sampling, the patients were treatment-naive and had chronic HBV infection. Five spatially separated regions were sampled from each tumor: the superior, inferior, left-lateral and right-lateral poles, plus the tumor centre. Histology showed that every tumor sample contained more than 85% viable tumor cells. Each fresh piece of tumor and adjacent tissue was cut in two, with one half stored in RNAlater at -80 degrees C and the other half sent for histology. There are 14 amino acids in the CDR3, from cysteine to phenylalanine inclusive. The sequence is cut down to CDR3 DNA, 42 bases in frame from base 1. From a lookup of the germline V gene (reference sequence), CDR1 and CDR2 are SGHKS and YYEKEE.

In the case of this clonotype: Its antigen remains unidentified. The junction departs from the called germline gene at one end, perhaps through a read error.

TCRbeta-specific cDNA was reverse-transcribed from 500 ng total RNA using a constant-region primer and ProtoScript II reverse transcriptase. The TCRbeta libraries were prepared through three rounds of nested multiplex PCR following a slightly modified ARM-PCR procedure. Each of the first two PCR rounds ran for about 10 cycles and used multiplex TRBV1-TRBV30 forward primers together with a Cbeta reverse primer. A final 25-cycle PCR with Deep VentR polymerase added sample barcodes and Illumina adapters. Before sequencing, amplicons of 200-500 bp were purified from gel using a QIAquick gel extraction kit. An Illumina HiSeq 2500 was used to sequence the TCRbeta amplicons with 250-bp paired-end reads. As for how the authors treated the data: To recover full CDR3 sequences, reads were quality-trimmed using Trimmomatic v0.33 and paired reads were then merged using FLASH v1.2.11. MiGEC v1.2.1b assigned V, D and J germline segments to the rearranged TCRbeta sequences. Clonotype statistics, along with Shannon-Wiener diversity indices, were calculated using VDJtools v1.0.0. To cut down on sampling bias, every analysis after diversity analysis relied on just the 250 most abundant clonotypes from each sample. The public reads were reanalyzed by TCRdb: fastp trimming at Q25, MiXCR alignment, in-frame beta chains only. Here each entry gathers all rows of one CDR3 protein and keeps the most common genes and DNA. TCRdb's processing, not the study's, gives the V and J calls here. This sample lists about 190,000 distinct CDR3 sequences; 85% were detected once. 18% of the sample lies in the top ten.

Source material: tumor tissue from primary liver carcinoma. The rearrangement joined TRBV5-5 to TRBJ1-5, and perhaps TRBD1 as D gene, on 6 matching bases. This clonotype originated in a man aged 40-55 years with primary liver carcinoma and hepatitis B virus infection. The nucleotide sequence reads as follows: TGTGCCAGCAGTAGCGGGGGGGCAGGTAAGCCTCAGCATTTT. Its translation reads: CASSSGGAGKPQHF.